One and the same sample provided the 14 T cell receptor beta chains below, sequenced in a study of CD8 T cells in Susac syndrome. An amount of RNA that ranged from about 0.45 to 1 ug was reverse transcribed with random hexamers. Via MiXCR, TCRdb re-called the immunoSEQ multiplex PCR reads, giving one row per CDR3 protein. Here the sample spans tens of thousands of distinct CDR3 sequences, 91% being singletons. The specimen sequenced was CD8+ T cells from PBMCs. The origin of the receptors is a human donor with multiple sclerosis.

The chain employs TRBV6-1 and TRBJ1-2; D not certain. The CDR3 extends over 16 amino acids. Trimming removed 1 base from V and 7 bases from J, with 19 bases in between. Germline-derived CDR1 and CDR2 are MNHNS and SASEGT. CDR3 region: CASSEGVEVVSGGYTF. The CDR3 coding sequence is TGTGCCAGCAGTGAAGGGGTTGAGGTCGTTTCGGGTGGCTACACCTTC.

The chain joins TRBV18 to TRBJ1-2; D is unresolved. Germline CDR1 reads KGHSH; CDR2 reads LQKENI. The CDR3 is 13 amino acids. V was clipped by 1 base and J by 4 bases, with 7 bases between them. This chain's CDR3 is CASSPRTIYGYTF. The CDR3 bases are TGTGCCAGCTCACCACGGACGATCTATGGCTACACCTTC.

The CDR3 DNA reads as TGTGCCAGCAGCTCCTTGGGGGGGCCCGACGAGCAGTACTTC. This translates into CASSSLGGPDEQYF. The rearrangement joins TRBV7-6 to TRBJ2-7; tentatively, D is TRBD2 (7 bases). Deletions cut 4 bases from V and 5 bases from J, with 15 bases between. The CDR3 is 14 amino acids. Germline V lookup: CDR1 SGHVS, CDR2 FNYEAQ.

The chain has TRBV5-6 and TRBJ2-1; no definite D call. Per the germline V gene, CDR1 is SGHDT and CDR2 is YYEEEE. The CDR3 is made up of 16 amino acids. V was clipped by 0 bases and J by 8 bases, with 18 bases between them. The CDR3 region has the DNA TGTGCCAGCAGCTTGGCCGGAGCTTACCCCTCGGATGAGCAGTTCTTC. Amino acids: CASSLAGAYPSDEQFF.

CDR3 amino acids: CASSQRGQDLNTEAFF. Written as DNA, the CDR3 is TGTGCCAGCAGCCAAAGAGGGCAGGACCTGAACACTGAAGCTTTCTTT. The V and J genes are TRBV7-2 and TRBJ1-1; no definite D call. Between the trimmed V and J ends, which lost 5 bases and 0 bases, there was a span of 16 bases. Germline V gene sequence: CDR1 SGHTA, CDR2 FQGNSA. The CDR3 loop spans 16 amino acids.

This sequence joins TRBV6-5 and TRBJ1-1; D is possibly TRBD1 (6 bases). The V gene lost 4 bases and the J gene lost 7 bases, with 13 bases spanning the gap. Germline V gives CDR1 MNHEY, CDR2 SVGAGI. This CDR3 region has 13 residues. Written as DNA, the CDR3 is TGTGCCAGCAGTTTTACTACAGGGATTGAAGCTTTCTTT. It yields the protein CASSFTTGIEAFF.

The gene calls are TRBV5-6 and TRBJ2-2, with TRBD2 identical over 7 bases. With V trimmed by 6 bases and J by 6 bases, 8 bases remained unmatched. This CDR3 comprises 14 residues. CDR1 and CDR2 (germline): SGHDT, YYEEEE. This chain's CDR3 is CASTGGIAAGELFF. The CDR3 DNA reads as TGTGCCAGCACCGGGGGGATAGCAGCCGGGGAGCTGTTTTTT.

V and J are TRBV12-3 or TRBV12-4 and TRBJ2-2; no definite D call. The V end lost 2 bases, the J end lost 6 bases, and 19 bases lay between the germline ends. The CDR3 has 17 amino acids. In DNA, the CDR3 is TGTGCCAGCAGTTTATTCGTCCCTTCAGTGGTCTCCGGGGAGCTGTTTTTT. This translates into CASSLFVPSVVSGELFF.

The V and J genes are TRBV19 and TRBJ2-7; 9 bases agree with TRBD1. V trimming: 3 bases; J trimming: 7 bases; junction bases outside the gene matches: 1. CDR3 length: 12 residues. Germline assignment: CDR1 LNHDA and CDR2 SQIVND (reference sequence). CDR3 in amino acids: CASSIGTGEQYF. In DNA form, the CDR3 reads TGTGCCAGTAGTATTGGGACAGGGGAGCAGTACTTC.

The J gene is TRBJ2-5, the V gene TRBV11-2, with a weak D call TRBD2 (6 bases). This CDR3 contains 15 residues. V dropped 4 bases and J dropped 5 bases, with 17 bases sitting between them. Germline loops: CDR1 SGHAT, CDR2 FQNNGV. The CDR3 is CASSSRAGWGETQYF. For the CDR3, the DNA is TGTGCCAGCAGCTCCCGTGCGGGGTGGGGGGAGACCCAGTACTTC.

The chain employs TRBV27 and TRBJ1-1, with a weak D call TRBD1 (5 bases). Trimming cost V 5 bases and J 1 base, with 11 bases left between them. This CDR3 is built from 14 residues. Germline CDR1 reads MNHEY; CDR2 reads SMNVEV (reference sequence). CDR3 bases: TGTGCCAGCAGTGTACTAACAGGGAACACTGAAGCTTTCTTT. Encoded protein: CASSVLTGNTEAFF.

The rearrangement joins TRBV28 to TRBJ2-7, with 8 bases matching TRBD1. The junction had 11 bases not matched to a gene; V was cut back by 7 bases and J by 3 bases. The CDR3 is 15 residues long. Germline-derived CDR1 and CDR2 are MDHEN and SYDVKM. Written as DNA, the CDR3 is TGTGCCAGCACCATGCGGGGACAGGCCCTCTACGAGCAGTACTTC. This codes for CASTMRGQALYEQYF.

The rearrangement uses TRBV20-1 and TRBJ1-1; possible D gene TRBD1, 6 bases. Deletions cut 2 bases from V and 0 bases from J, with 16 bases between. The CDR3 loop spans 16 amino acids. Germline loops: CDR1 DFQATT, CDR2 SNEGSKA (reference sequence). CDR3 protein: CSARTIQGSMNTEAFF. The CDR3 nucleotides are TGCAGTGCTAGAACTATTCAGGGGTCCATGAACACTGAAGCTTTCTTT.

This chain uses TRBV29-1 with TRBJ1-2; unclear D gene. The CDR3 contains 13 residues. The germline V and J ends were trimmed by 3 bases and 4 bases, with 12 bases remaining between them. From germline, CDR1 is SQVTM and CDR2 ANQGSEA. The DNA for the CDR3 is TGCAGCGTTGAGGACGGGTTTAGCTATGGCTACACCTTC. It encodes CSVEDGFSYGYTF.